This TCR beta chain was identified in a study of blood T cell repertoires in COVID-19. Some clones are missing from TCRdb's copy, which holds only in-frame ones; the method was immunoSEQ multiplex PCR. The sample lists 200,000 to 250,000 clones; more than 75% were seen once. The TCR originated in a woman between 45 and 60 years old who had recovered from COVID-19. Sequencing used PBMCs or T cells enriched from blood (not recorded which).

DNA of the CDR3: TGTGCCAGCAGTCCATCCATGGGACAGCCGAACACTGAAGCTTTCTTT. Its protein product is CASSPSMGQPNTEAFF. J is TRBJ1-1 and V is TRBV28; 7 bases are a match to TRBD1. V lost 5 bases and J lost 1; bases outside the gene matches: 10. In germline, CDR1 is MDHEN, CDR2 SYDVKM. The CDR3 totals 16 residues.